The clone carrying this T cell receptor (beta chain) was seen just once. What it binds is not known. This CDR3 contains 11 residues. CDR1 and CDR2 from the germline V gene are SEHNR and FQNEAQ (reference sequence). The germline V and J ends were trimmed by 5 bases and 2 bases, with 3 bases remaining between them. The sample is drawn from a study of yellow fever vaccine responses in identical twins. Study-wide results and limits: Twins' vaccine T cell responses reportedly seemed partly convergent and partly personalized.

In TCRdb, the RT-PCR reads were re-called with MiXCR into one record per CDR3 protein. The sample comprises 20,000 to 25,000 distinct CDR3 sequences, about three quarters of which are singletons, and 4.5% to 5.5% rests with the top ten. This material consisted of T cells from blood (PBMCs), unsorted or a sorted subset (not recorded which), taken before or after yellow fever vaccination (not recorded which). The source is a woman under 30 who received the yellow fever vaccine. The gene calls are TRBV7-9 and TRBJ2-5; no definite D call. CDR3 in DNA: TGTGCCAGCAGCCAACAAGAGACCCAGTACTTC. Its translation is CASSQQETQYF.